Described below is a single T cell receptor (beta chain) sequence and its context. These data originate in a study of blood T cell repertoires in COVID-19. The table came from immunoSEQ multiplex PCR; TCRdb's copy has only in-frame clones and leaves some out. Of about 200,000 clones listed, around 84% were seen once; the top ten hold about 17%. The germline CDR1 and CDR2 sequences are LNHDA and SQIVND (reference sequence). CDR3 length equals 14 residues. V was cut by 9 bases and J by 1 base, with 14 bases left in between. The receptor's source is a man aged 35-49 years who had recovered from COVID-19. Sequenced: PBMCs or T cells enriched from blood (not recorded which). This chain links TRBV19 with TRBJ2-3; TRBD2 is a possible D gene (6 bases). CDR3 loop: CASSPSVGTDTQYF. CDR3 sequence (DNA): TGTGCCAGCTCCCCTAGCGTTGGCACAGATACGCAGTATTTT. The entire variable domain, with the rest obtained from reference TRBV19 and TRBJ2-3, is as follows: DGGITQSPKYLFRKEGQNVTLSCEQNLNHDAMYWYRQDPGQGLRLIYYSQIVNDFQKGDIAEGYSVSREKKESFPLTVTSAQKNPTAFYLCASSPSVGTDTQYFGPGTRLTVL.